The rows below give T cell receptor beta chains drawn from one sample of a study of control samples from healthy donors and cancer patients. Sequencing used immunoSEQ multiplex PCR; TCRdb keeps in-frame clones, though not all of them. The table shows roughly 43,000 clones, with less than 95% occurring only once. The sample taken for sequencing was blood. Receptors were obtained from a man between 60 and 70 years old in good health. CDR3s include the opening cysteine and the closing phenylalanine or tryptophan. D genes are given only for firm matches. Only part of the rows carry a size: once, few, many, or a class if the clone is expanded.

>TRBV9|once|TRBJ1-3|TRBD1
CASSVIGTGTGNTIYF
TGTGCCAGCAGCGTAATTGGGACAGGTACTGGGAACACCATATATTTT
>TRBV27|once|TRBJ1-1|NA
CASSLMGRTEAFF
TGTGCCAGCAGTTTAATGGGTAGAACTGAAGCTTTCTTT
>TRBV25-1|NA|TRBJ1-1|NA
CASSEWAGTEAFF
TGTGCCAGCAGTGAATGGGCAGGGACTGAAGCTTTCTTT
>TRBV28|NA|TRBJ2-5|TRBD1
CASSSGGAGQETQYF
TGTGCCAGCAGTTCAGGGGGCGCGGGGCAAGAGACCCAGTACTTC
>TRBV28|medium-sized|TRBJ1-1|TRBD1
CASTSGTGFTNTEAFF
TGTGCCAGCACTTCCGGGACAGGTTTCACGAACACTGAAGCTTTCTTT
>TRBV10-3|once|TRBJ2-4|NA
CAISEKERLAKNIQYF
TGTGCCATCAGTGAGAAGGAGAGATTAGCCAAAAACATTCAGTACTTC
>TRBV10-2|NA|TRBJ2-7|NA
CASSDIDLSYEQYF
TGCGCCAGCAGTGATATTGACCTCTCCTACGAGCAGTACTTC
>TRBV24-1|NA|TRBJ2-2|NA
CATSDFMGQNTGELFF
TGTGCCACCAGTGATTTTATGGGCCAGAACACCGGGGAGCTGTTTTTT
>TRBV27|NA|TRBJ2-7|TRBD1
CASGPRDRGYEQYF
TGTGCCAGCGGACCCCGGGACAGGGGCTACGAGCAGTACTTC
>TRBV5-1|NA|TRBJ2-5|TRBD1
CASSLGGTGAQETQYF
TGCGCCAGCAGCTTGGGGGGGACAGGAGCTCAAGAGACCCAGTACTTC
>TRBV27|NA|TRBJ1-5|NA
CASRSLGNQPQHF
TGTGCCAGCCGCAGCTTGGGAAATCAGCCCCAGCATTTT
>TRBV11-3|NA|TRBJ2-7|NA
CASSLDWGSYEQYF
TGTGCCAGCAGCTTAGACTGGGGCTCCTACGAGCAGTACTTC
>TRBV20-1|NA|TRBJ2-1|NA
CSANRLHEQFF
TGCAGTGCTAATCGGCTGCATGAGCAGTTCTTC
>TRBV7-9|NA|TRBJ2-2|TRBD1
CASSSPSRQGMFTGELFF
TGTGCCAGCAGCTCACCGAGTAGACAGGGAATGTTCACCGGGGAGCTGTTTTTT
>TRBV5-1|NA|TRBJ2-2|NA
CASSFTGGELFF
TGCGCCAGCAGCTTCACTGGTGGGGAGCTGTTTTTT
>TRBV9|NA|TRBJ2-2|NA
CASSATVRVDTGELFF
TGTGCCAGCAGCGCCACGGTGAGGGTAGACACCGGGGAGCTGTTTTTT
>TRBV19|NA|TRBJ2-2|NA
CASSSERTNTGELFF
TGTGCCAGTTCCTCCGAGCGGACTAACACCGGGGAGCTGTTTTTT
>TRBV4-2|NA|TRBJ2-5|TRBD2
CASSQDVRGGGETQYF
TGTGCCAGCAGCCAAGATGTTCGCGGGGGTGGGGAGACCCAGTACTTC
>TRBV5-1|NA|TRBJ2-7|NA
CASSLSSYEQYF
TGCGCCAGCAGCTTAAGCTCCTACGAGCAGTACTTC
>TRBV30|NA|TRBJ2-5|NA
CAWSLGHSETQYF
TGTGCCTGGAGCCTCGGACACTCAGAGACCCAGTACTTC
>TRBV19|NA|TRBJ1-5|NA
CASSSTGNQPQHF
TGTGCCAGTAGTAGTACAGGTAACCAGCCCCAGCATTTT
>TRBV11-3|once|TRBJ2-3|NA
CASSLWERTDTQYF
TGTGCCAGCAGCTTATGGGAGCGGACAGATACGCAGTATTTT
>TRBV27|NA|TRBJ2-7|NA
CASSLTVYSYEQYF
TGTGCCAGCAGTTTAACCGTTTACTCCTACGAGCAGTACTTC
>TRBV18|NA|TRBJ2-2|TRBD2
CASSPIAAGETGELFF
TGTGCCAGCTCACCAATCGCAGCGGGGGAAACCGGGGAGCTGTTTTTT
>TRBV7-9|NA|TRBJ2-1|TRBD2
CASSFFGTSAYNEQFF
TGTGCCAGCAGCTTTTTTGGGACTAGTGCCTACAATGAGCAGTTCTTC
>TRBV10-1|NA|TRBJ1-1|NA
CASSESRGGAEAFF
TGCGCCAGCAGTGAGTCGAGGGGGGGGGCTGAAGCTTTCTTT
>TRBV28|NA|TRBJ2-1|NA
CASSLGQGRVNEQFF
TGTGCCAGCAGTTTAGGGCAGGGTCGCGTAAATGAGCAGTTCTTC
>TRBV10-2|NA|TRBJ2-7|TRBD1
CASRGDRAGLFSFGEQYF
TGCGCCAGCAGAGGGGACAGGGCCGGACTTTTCTCCTTTGGTGAGCAGTACTTC
>TRBV3-1/TRBV3-2|NA|TRBJ2-1|NA
CASSEDWRSYNEQFF
TGTGCCAGCAGCGAGGATTGGAGGTCCTACAATGAGCAGTTCTTC
>TRBV21-1|NA|TRBJ1-4|NA
CASSPRRDSNEKLFF
TGTGCCAGCAGCCCTCGTCGGGATAGTAATGAAAAACTGTTTTTT
>TRBV2|NA|TRBJ1-5|NA
CASSEGGRRSNQPQHF
TGTGCCAGCAGCGAGGGGGGGAGGAGGTCCAATCAGCCCCAGCATTTT
>TRBV25-1|NA|TRBJ2-3|NA
CASSDYSRRPTDTQYF
TGTGCCAGCAGTGACTACTCTAGACGCCCCACAGATACGCAGTATTTT
>TRBV5-4|NA|TRBJ2-2|TRBD2
CASSPGLAGTNTGELFF
TGTGCCAGCAGCCCTGGACTAGCGGGGACTAACACCGGGGAGCTGTTTTTT
>TRBV12-5|NA|TRBJ2-3|NA
CASGLYSYTDTQYF
TGTGCTAGTGGTTTGTACTCATACACAGATACGCAGTATTTT
>TRBV29-1|NA|TRBJ2-7|NA
CSVVRAGVTSEQYF
TGCAGCGTCGTAAGGGCAGGGGTGACGTCCGAGCAGTACTTC
>TRBV6-5|NA|TRBJ2-7|NA
CATETGGAYEQYF
TGTGCCACCGAGACAGGAGGGGCCTACGAGCAGTACTTC
>TRBV11-3|NA|TRBJ2-3|TRBD1
CASSQRTGVFTDTQYF
TGTGCCAGCAGCCAAAGGACAGGGGTTTTCACAGATACGCAGTATTTT
>TRBV29-1|NA|TRBJ2-2|NA
CSVLLQGPGELFF
TGCAGCGTTCTTCTCCAGGGGCCCGGGGAGCTGTTTTTT
>TRBV7-7|NA|TRBJ2-3|NA
CASSAEGGAGASTDTQYF
TGTGCTAGCAGCGCCGAGGGGGGGGCGGGAGCTAGCACAGATACGCAGTATTTT
>TRBV18|NA|TRBJ1-3|NA
CASSPPTRVRNTIYF
TGTGCCAGCTCACCACCGACCAGGGTACGCAACACCATATATTTT
>TRBV4-2|once|TRBJ1-5|TRBD1
CASSPNRQGYQPQHF
TGTGCCAGCAGCCCGAACCGACAGGGATATCAGCCCCAGCATTTT
>TRBV11-2|once|TRBJ1-2|NA
CASSLDPQSGQTYGYTF
TGTGCCAGCAGCTTAGATCCTCAGTCAGGACAAACCTATGGCTACACCTTC
>TRBV6-1|NA|TRBJ2-3|TRBD2
CASSPTSGRADTQYF
TGTGCCAGCAGTCCGACTAGCGGGAGGGCAGATACGCAGTATTTT
>TRBV15|NA|TRBJ1-2|TRBD1
CATSGTGGWGYTF
TGTGCCACCAGCGGGACAGGGGGCTGGGGCTACACCTTC
>TRBV2|NA|TRBJ2-2|NA
CASSDDLNTGELFF
TGTGCCAGCAGTGACGACTTAAACACCGGGGAGCTGTTTTTT
>TRBV27|NA|TRBJ1-4|TRBD1
CASSFHRGRLGEKLFF
TGTGCCAGCAGTTTCCACAGGGGGCGCCTAGGCGAAAAACTGTTTTTT
>TRBV7-8|NA|TRBJ1-5|TRBD1
CASSMTGNQPQHF
TGTGCCAGCAGCATGACAGGGAATCAGCCCCAGCATTTT